The table lists the clone carrying this T cell receptor beta chain with a count of one. These data are taken from a study of blood T cell repertoires in COVID-19. CDR3 length: 16 amino acids. Germline CDR1 is GTSNPN and CDR2 is SVGIG (reference sequence). V was shortened by 0 bases and J by 0 bases, with 12 bases between the two germline ends. Repertoires were generated with immunoSEQ multiplex PCR, while TCRdb's copy carries only in-frame clones and drops some. This repertoire shows some 500,000 clones, around 90% found once; its top ten account for 7.5% to 9%. This TCR was sampled from a woman in her forties or fifties with COVID-19, enrolled during active disease. The chain links TRBV30 to TRBJ1-3; possibly TRBD1 for D (5 bases). Source material: peripheral blood. CDR3 sequence: CAWSVLSGVSGNTIYF. The CDR3 bases are TGTGCCTGGAGTGTCCTATCGGGGGTCTCTGGAAACACCATATATTTT.